A selection of T cell receptor beta chains follows, all from one sample in a study of low-dose radiotherapy and immunotherapy resistance in tumors. TCRdb analysed the reads with MiXCR anew, one entry per CDR3 protein. The table includes tens of thousands of distinct CDR3 sequences, 10% to 15% detected once. Sequenced material: PBMCs, taken before treatment. These receptor sequences come from a female donor with ovarian cancer. Each CDR3 is given with its conserved first and last residue. Each record gives: V gene, J gene, D gene, clone size, CDR3 protein, CDR3 DNA. D genes are given only for firm matches. Clone sizes are given selectively: once, few, many, or a class where the clone is expanded.

v_gene: TRBV27
j_gene: TRBJ1-1
d_gene: NA
abundance: many
CDR3aa: CASSPPGTGGAFF
CDR3nt: TGTGCCAGCAGTCCTCCCGGGACCGGAGGGGCTTTCTTT

v_gene: TRBV18
j_gene: TRBJ1-6
d_gene: NA
abundance: many
CDR3aa: CASSPGDPPLHF
CDR3nt: TGTGCCAGCTCGCCCGGAGACCCACCCCTCCACTTT

v_gene: TRBV29-1
j_gene: TRBJ2-1
d_gene: NA
abundance: many
CDR3aa: CSVQLPSSYNEQFF
CDR3nt: TGCAGCGTTCAGTTACCGAGCTCCTACAATGAGCAGTTCTTC

v_gene: TRBV6-6
j_gene: TRBJ2-7
d_gene: TRBD2
abundance: many
CDR3aa: CASSGGLLFRHF
CDR3nt: TGTGCCAGCAGTGGGGGACTACTTTTCAGGCACTTC

v_gene: TRBV2
j_gene: TRBJ2-7
d_gene: NA
abundance: medium-sized
CDR3aa: CASSEPGPGEQYF
CDR3nt: TGTGCCAGCAGTGAGCCAGGGCCTGGGGAGCAGTACTTC

v_gene: TRBV2
j_gene: TRBJ2-1
d_gene: TRBD1
abundance: many
CDR3aa: CAKPGQGYNEQFF
CDR3nt: TGTGCCAAACCGGGACAGGGTTACAATGAGCAGTTCTTC

v_gene: TRBV12-5
j_gene: TRBJ2-2
d_gene: NA
abundance: NA
CDR3aa: CASGLVPQGGGELFF
CDR3nt: TGTGCTAGTGGTTTGGTACCCCAGGGAGGCGGGGAGCTGTTTTTT

v_gene: TRBV5-6
j_gene: TRBJ2-2
d_gene: TRBD1
abundance: many
CDR3aa: CASRRDSQTGELFF
CDR3nt: TGTGCCAGCAGACGGGACAGTCAAACCGGGGAGCTGTTTTTT

v_gene: TRBV20-1
j_gene: TRBJ2-7
d_gene: NA
abundance: many
CDR3aa: CSALHPSSYEQYF
CDR3nt: TGCAGTGCTCTGCATCCCAGCTCCTACGAGCAGTACTTC

v_gene: TRBV2
j_gene: TRBJ2-3
d_gene: TRBD1
abundance: NA
CDR3aa: CASNPGTGATDTQYF
CDR3nt: TGTGCCAGCAACCCCGGGACAGGGGCCACAGATACGCAGTATTTT

v_gene: TRBV29-1
j_gene: TRBJ2-7
d_gene: NA
abundance: many
CDR3aa: CSVEGASYEQYF
CDR3nt: TGCAGCGTTGAGGGGGCTTCCTACGAGCAGTACTTC

v_gene: TRBV19
j_gene: TRBJ2-1
d_gene: TRBD2
abundance: many
CDR3aa: CASSIPPVRLAGTREQFF
CDR3nt: TGTGCCAGTAGTATTCCCCCTGTGCGGCTAGCGGGGACCAGGGAGCAGTTCTTC

v_gene: TRBV10-3
j_gene: TRBJ2-3
d_gene: NA
abundance: few
CDR3aa: CAISESESSTDTQYF
CDR3nt: TGTGCCATCAGTGAGTCGGAGTCTAGCACAGATACGCAGTATTTT

v_gene: TRBV27
j_gene: TRBJ2-7
d_gene: NA
abundance: many
CDR3aa: CASSPAGAYEQYF
CDR3nt: TGTGCCAGCAGTCCCGCAGGAGCCTACGAGCAGTACTTC

v_gene: TRBV7-2
j_gene: TRBJ2-5
d_gene: NA
abundance: many
CDR3aa: CASSRPQGHQETQYF
CDR3nt: TGTGCCAGCAGCCGCCCCCAGGGGCACCAAGAGACCCAGTACTTC

v_gene: TRBV20-1
j_gene: TRBJ2-5
d_gene: NA
abundance: many
CDR3aa: CSALDRNQETQYF
CDR3nt: TGCAGTGCTCTGGACAGAAACCAAGAGACCCAGTACTTC

v_gene: TRBV12-3/TRBV12-4
j_gene: TRBJ1-2
d_gene: NA
abundance: many
CDR3aa: CASSPGEITVGYTF
CDR3nt: TGTGCCAGCAGTCCCGGCGAGATTACTGTTGGCTACACCTTC

v_gene: TRBV3-1
j_gene: TRBJ2-1
d_gene: NA
abundance: many
CDR3aa: CAIMDVYNEQFF
CDR3nt: TGTGCCATCATGGACGTATACAATGAGCAGTTCTTC